This T cell receptor beta chain was identified during a study of naive and memory T cell subsets. Notes on the study in general: Each distinct alpha or beta sequence counts as one clonotype. Especially in CD8 cells, naive repertoires contained a few larger clonotypes, possibly CD45RA-re-expressing memory cells.

An equimolar mix of two oligonucleotides served as the beta constant-region primer for TRBC1 and TRBC2. Nested alpha and beta constant-region primers with the SP2 primer drove four PCR rounds on ligated cDNA. MiXCR, applied by TCRdb to the UMI-ligation and nested PCR reads, yields one record per CDR3 protein. Of about 90,000 distinct CDR3 sequences in the sample, over 9% were seen once. The germline gives CDR1 MNHEY, CDR2 SVGEGT. V lost 2 bases to trimming and J lost 8 bases, with 16 bases between them. The CDR3 totals 15 residues. The table lists this clonotype with many counts. Its antigen is not identified.

The TCR sequence derives from a human donor in good health. The chain has TRBV6-2 or TRBV6-3 and TRBJ2-1; D gene uncertain. Input material: naive CD4+ T cells from blood. CDR3 loop: CASSYPRTHEYEQFF. Here the CDR3 DNA reads TGTGCCAGCAGTTACCCTAGGACCCACGAATATGAGCAGTTCTTC.